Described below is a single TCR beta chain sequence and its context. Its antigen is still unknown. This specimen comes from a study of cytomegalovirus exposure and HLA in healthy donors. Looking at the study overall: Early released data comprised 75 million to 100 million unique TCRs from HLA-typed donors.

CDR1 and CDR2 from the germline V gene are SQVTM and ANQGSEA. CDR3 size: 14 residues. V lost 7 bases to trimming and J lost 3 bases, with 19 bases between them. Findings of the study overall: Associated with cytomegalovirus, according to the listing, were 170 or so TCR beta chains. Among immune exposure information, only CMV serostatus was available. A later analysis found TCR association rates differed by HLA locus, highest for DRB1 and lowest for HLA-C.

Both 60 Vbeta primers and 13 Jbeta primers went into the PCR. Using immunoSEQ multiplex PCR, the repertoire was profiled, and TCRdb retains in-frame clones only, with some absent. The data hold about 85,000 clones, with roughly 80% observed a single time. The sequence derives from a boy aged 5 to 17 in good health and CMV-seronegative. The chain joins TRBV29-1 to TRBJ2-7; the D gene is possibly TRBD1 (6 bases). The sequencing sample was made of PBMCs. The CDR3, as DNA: TGCAGCGCCGCCTTCGGGACATTCGGCTACGAGCAGTACTTC. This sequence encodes CSAAFGTFGYEQYF.